The 17 T cell receptor beta chains reported below all come from one sample, sequenced in a study of tumor and adjacent non-tumor tissue in lung cancer. RNA was extracted from bulk tissue without any cell sorting. Distant lung tissue was collected more than 3 cm away from the tumor edge. TCRbeta libraries were built with three rounds of nested PCR, modified from ARM-PCR. Using its own MiXCR run on the multiplex PCR reads, TCRdb lists one record per CDR3 protein. The sample records over 100,000 distinct CDR3 sequences, 60% to 70% being singletons. What was sequenced was distant non-tumor lung tissue. These receptors came from a man in his sixties with non-small cell lung cancer.

This clonotype was detected many times. The chain joins TRBV6-5 to TRBJ2-7; D ambiguous. V was pared by 2 bases and J by 6 bases, with 11 bases between. The CDR3 length is 13 residues. CDR1 MNHEY and CDR2 SVGAGI come from the germline V gene. This CDR3 is CASSYKVLGEQYF. In DNA, the CDR3 is TGTGCCAGCAGTTACAAGGTTCTGGGCGAGCAGTACTTC.

This clonotype was found many times. The gene calls are TRBV10-2 and TRBJ2-1; D ambiguous. The germline CDR1 and CDR2 sequences are WSHSY and SAAADI. The CDR3 length is 12 residues. Trimming left V 5 bases short and J 8 bases short, with 10 bases between. Written as DNA, the CDR3 is TGCGCCAGCAGTCTGGTCCTATATGAGCAGTTCTTC. It codes for CASSLVLYEQFF.

As to this clonotype: A much larger clone differs by one base, so this may be a read error. The chain employs TRBV14 and TRBJ2-1, with 10 nucleotides matching TRBD2. Germline CDR1 and CDR2: SGHDN and FVKESK. J lost 0 bases, V lost 8 bases, and 4 bases had no gene match. The CDR3 consists of 15 residues. The CDR3, as DNA: TGTGCCAGCGCTAGCGGGGGATTCTCCTACAATGAGCAGTTCTTC. Translating it yields CASASGGFSYNEQFF. The variable domain in full, with the rest retrieved from reference TRBV14 and TRBJ2-1, is EAGVTQFPSHSVIEKGQTVTLRCDPISGHDNLYWYRRVMGKEIKFLLHFVKESKQDESGMPNNRFLAERTGGTYSTLKVQPAELEDSGVYFCASASGGFSYNEQFFGPGTRLTVL.

This clonotype was counted at least ten times. This chain links TRBV10-3 with TRBJ1-5; possibly TRBD1 for D (5 bases). The germline CDR1 and CDR2 sequences are ENHRY and SYGVKD. Between the trimmed V and J ends, which lost 6 bases and 1 base, there was a span of 7 bases. The length of the CDR3 is 13 residues. CDR3 region: CAISRDSNQPQHF. In DNA, the CDR3 is TGTGCCATCAGCCGGGACAGCAATCAGCCCCAGCATTTT.

The chain carries TRBV7-9 and TRBJ2-2; 8 bases align to TRBD1. With V trimmed by 8 bases and J by 4 bases, 9 bases remained unmatched. The CDR3 runs to 15 residues. Per germline, CDR1 SEHNR and CDR2 FQNEAQ (reference sequence). DNA for the CDR3: TGTGCCAGCTCCAAGGACAGGGTGGGCACCGGGGAGCTGTTTTTT. Amino acids: CASSKDRVGTGELFF.

The sample holds one count of this clonotype. V and J are TRBV6-5 and TRBJ1-6; no reliable D call. The germline CDR1 and CDR2 sequences are MNHEY and SVGAGI. The CDR3 is 14 residues long. Trimming left V 4 bases short and J 10 bases short, with 14 bases between. The chain's CDR3 is CASSSEMGGSPLHF. DNA for the CDR3: TGTGCCAGCAGTTCGGAGATGGGAGGCTCACCCCTCCACTTT.

As to this clonotype: This clone may be a read error of a much larger clone one base away. The gene calls are TRBV28 and TRBJ2-7; D gene uncertain. The CDR3 is 13 amino acids. Germline CDR1 and CDR2: MDHEN and SYDVKM. The CDR3 region has the DNA TGTGTCAGCAGTTTATCCAACTTCTACGAGCAGTACTTC. Its protein product is CVSSLSNFYEQYF.

Concerning this clonotype itself: The conserved phenylalanine or tryptophan is not found at the CDR3 terminus, so this likely reflects a read error. Because the CDR3's place on the DNA is in doubt, the DNA is left out and the CDR3 is given as listed by TCRdb. This rearrangement joins TRBV7-9 to TRBJ2-2. Germline V gives CDR1 SEHNR, CDR2 FQNEAQ (reference sequence). A total of 14 residues make up the CDR3, ends included. The CDR3 loop reads CASSLYGNTGELLL.

This clonotype was observed many times. The genes are TRBV5-4 and TRBJ2-5, with D tentatively TRBD2 (7 bases). The CDR3 has 15 amino acids. Germline loops: CDR1 SGHNT, CDR2 YYREEE (reference sequence). With 2 bases removed from V and 5 bases from J, the gap between germline ends came to 16 bases. In nucleotides, the CDR3 is TGTGCCAGCAGCTTAACAGGGAGGGTGCAGGAGACCCAGTACTTC. Its translation is CASSLTGRVQETQYF.

The genes are TRBV29-1 and TRBJ1-1; D unresolved. Germline V gives CDR1 SQVTM, CDR2 ANQGSEA. The CDR3 consists of 14 residues. Trimming shortened V by 4 bases and J by 2 bases, and 14 bases separated the two germline ends. The CDR3 DNA follows: TGCAGCGTTGCTTACATGGGTAGTAACACTGAAGCTTTCTTT. It codes for CSVAYMGSNTEAFF.

To note about this clonotype: Compared with germline, one end of the junction differs, possibly owing to a read error. The chain carries TRBV6-6 and TRBJ2-7, with 9 bases identical to TRBD2. The V gene's germline CDR1 is MNHNY and CDR2 SVGAGI (reference sequence). The CDR3 runs to 16 residues. The CDR3 DNA is TGTGCCGGCAGTTACCAGACTAGCGGAGCCCTCTACGAGCAGTACTTC. Translating it yields CAGSYQTSGALYEQYF.

In this sample, this clonotype turned up once. This clone may be a read error of a much larger clone one base away. The gene calls are TRBV6-5 and TRBJ2-2; no clear D. This CDR3 has 13 residues. Germline CDR1 reads MNHEY; CDR2 reads SVGAGI. The CDR3 protein is CVSRLPGTGELFF. The CDR3 nucleotides read TGTGTCAGCAGACTCCCTGGGACCGGGGAGCTGTTTTTT.

This clonotype occurred a few times. The junction does not match germline at one end; this may be a read error. The chain links TRBV18 to TRBJ2-1, with 9 bases fitting TRBD1. The CDR3 has 15 residues. Germline assignment: CDR1 KGHSH and CDR2 LQKENI. This CDR3 reads CASSLPGQGYNEQFF. In nucleotides, the CDR3 is TGCGCCAGCTCACTACCGGGACAGGGTTACAATGAGCAGTTCTTC.

Remarks on this clonotype: The conserved closing phenylalanine or tryptophan is absent in this CDR3, likely reflecting a read error. The chain carries TRBV5-6 and TRBJ2-1, with TRBD1 identical over 7 bases. Germline CDR1 is SGHDT and CDR2 is YYEEEE. The CDR3 is 15 amino acids. Germline trimming cut 0 bases from V and 9 bases from J; bases unmatched to any gene: 9. CDR3: CASSLVGTAHSEQFL. In nucleotides, the CDR3 is TGTGCCAGCAGCTTGGTAGGGACAGCACACAGTGAGCAGTTCTTA.

A remark on this clonotype: Possible read error: a much larger clone is one base away. The CDR3 bases are TGTGCCAACAGCTTGACAGGCTACGAGCAGTACTTC. Encoded protein: CANSLTGYEQYF. This chain uses TRBV5-6 with TRBJ2-7; possible D gene TRBD1, 6 bases. The germline V gene has CDR1 SGHDT and CDR2 YYEEEE. The CDR3 spans 12 residues.

In this sample, this clonotype turned up many times. This may stem from a read error, because a much larger clone lies one nucleotide away. The chain uses TRBV29-1 and TRBJ1-5; 7 nucleotides align to TRBD1. V shed 5 bases and J 3 bases; nucleotides not matched to a gene: 4. The CDR3 has 13 amino acids. Germline loops: CDR1 SQVTM, CDR2 ANQGSEA. This CDR3 is CSVSRGDNQPQHF. The CDR3 coding sequence is TGCAGCGTTTCCAGGGGGGACAATCAGCCCCAGCATTTT.

V and J are TRBV12-3 or TRBV12-4 and TRBJ2-1, with D maybe TRBD1 (6 bases). With 6 bases removed from V and 5 bases from J, the gap between germline ends came to 14 bases. The CDR3 loop spans 14 amino acids. The CDR3 spells CASSSRTANNEQFF. DNA of the CDR3: TGTGCCAGCAGCTCCAGGACAGCGAACAATGAGCAGTTCTTC.